The rows below give T cell receptor beta chains drawn from one sample of a study of graft-versus-host responses after intestinal transplantation. Their specific antigens are unknown. Assay used: immunoSEQ multiplex PCR; TCRdb lists only in-frame clones, some missing. The table lists 75,000 to 90,000 clones, around nine tenths of them singletons. The starting material was unstimulated CD4+ T cells sorted from spleen or lymph node cells, obtained before intestinal transplant. The receptors come from a human donor who received an intestinal transplant. Each CDR3 is given with its conserved first and last residue.

TRBV18	TRBJ2-3	CASSPLGQPRGTDTQYF
TRBV10-3	TRBJ2-2	CAISVQVTGELFF
TRBV28	TRBJ2-7	CASRIQGDEQYF
TRBV28	TRBJ1-2	CASSIVEDGYTF
TRBV5-6	TRBJ1-2	CASSFQQQNYGYTF
TRBV1	TRBJ2-3	CTSSSYTDTQYF
TRBV6-5	TRBJ2-5	CASSRLAGEETQYF
TRBV6-1	TRBJ2-5	CASSEWEVGVGGQETQYF
TRBV12-5	TRBJ2-6	CASGHRDRGYGANVLTF
TRBV30	TRBJ1-4	CAWSDRRGRSSNEKLFF
TRBV6-6	TRBJ2-7	CASRGRTGGYEQYF
TRBV5-5	TRBJ1-4	CASSFGGAGTNEKLFF
TRBV10-1	TRBJ2-5	CASSDSGRASETQYF
TRBV5-6	TRBJ1-2	CASSFTGVGDGYTF
TRBV7-8	TRBJ1-1	CASSPGQANTEAFF
TRBV28	TRBJ2-2	CASSFLGLGSGELFF
TRBV18	NA	CASSPMGQGGEQYF
TRBV28	TRBJ1-5	CASSLRQYSNQPQHF
TRBV19	TRBJ1-1	CASSIAGVYMNTEAFF
TRBV5-6	TRBJ2-7	CASSLGGSPYEQYF
TRBV7-9	TRBJ1-4	CASSPRGGAINEKLFF
TRBV9	TRBJ1-5	CASSVDGTGNQPQHF
TRBV4-1	TRBJ1-3	CASSQDRSGSWFGNTIYF
TRBV6-5	TRBJ1-1	CASSYSPTSGNTEAFF
TRBV7-7	TRBJ2-1	CASSPGRLVSYNEQFF
TRBV6-1	TRBJ1-5	CASSASSGTGIGQPQHF
TRBV6-6	TRBJ1-5	CASSGQGADQPQHF
TRBV28	TRBJ2-1	CASSPRQGYNEQFF
TRBV19	TRBJ2-2	CASSPTPGTGPGELFF
TRBV18	TRBJ2-1	CASSRTGVSSYNEQFF
TRBV10-2	TRBJ1-5	CASSDRAGQPQHF
TRBV10-3	TRBJ2-5	CAISVGTSGQETQYF
TRBV28	TRBJ2-7	CASSPGTPYEQYF
TRBV18	TRBJ1-6	CASSPSGTEYSPLHF
TRBV4-1	TRBJ2-7	CASSQVLTGGSYEQYF
TRBV29-1	TRBJ2-2	CSVRVAAVNTGELFF
TRBV18	TRBJ2-7	CASSPGLAGVYEQYF
TRBV7-9	TRBJ2-2	CASSLALGELFF
TRBV4-2	TRBJ1-2	CASSQEPDTRGGYTF
TRBV7-9	TRBJ2-1	CASSFEGSYNEQFF
TRBV5-4	TRBJ2-1	CASSTGTSGREEQFF
TRBV15	TRBJ1-3	CATSRDQGSGNTIYF
TRBV28	TRBJ2-7	CASSSLGGQGYEQYF
TRBV19	TRBJ2-7	CASSSAQGPYEQYF
TRBV6-6	TRBJ1-3	CASSGRGIVGNTIYF
TRBV18	TRBJ2-7	CASSREEWRREQYF
TRBV6-6	TRBJ2-7	CASSYSGQGGHEQYF
TRBV7-9	TRBJ1-2	CASSWTEGVGYTF
TRBV9	TRBJ2-1	CASSVSSGGAGGHNEQFF
TRBV28	TRBJ2-5	CATVGLAGGLGTQYF
TRBV25-1	TRBJ2-2	CASSWSGRAGELFF
TRBV9	TRBJ2-6	CASSPLSGANVLTF
TRBV5-1	TRBJ2-1	CASGEDSPDNEQFF